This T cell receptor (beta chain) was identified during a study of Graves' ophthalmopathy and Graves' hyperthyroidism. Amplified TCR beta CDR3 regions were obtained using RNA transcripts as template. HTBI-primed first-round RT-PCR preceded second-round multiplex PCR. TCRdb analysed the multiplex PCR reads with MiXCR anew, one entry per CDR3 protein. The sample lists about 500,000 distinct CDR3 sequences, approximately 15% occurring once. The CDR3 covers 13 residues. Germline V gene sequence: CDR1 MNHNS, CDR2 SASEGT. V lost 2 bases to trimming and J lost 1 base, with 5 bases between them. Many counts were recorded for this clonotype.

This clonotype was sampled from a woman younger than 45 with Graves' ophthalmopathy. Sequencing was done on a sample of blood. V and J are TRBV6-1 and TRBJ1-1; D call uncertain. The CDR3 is CASSELANTEAFF. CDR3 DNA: TGTGCCAGCAGTGAACTCGCGAACACTGAAGCTTTCTTT.